This T cell receptor beta chain was recorded in a study of CD8+ T cells in alopecia areata. Study overall: Treated patients' severity was scored by percentage of affected scalp area. Study-level findings and limits: Scalp and blood retained many expanded lesional clones during tofacitinib.

The V end was cut by 0 bases, the J end by 4 bases, with 9 bases between. In germline, CDR1 is MNHEY, CDR2 SMNVEV (reference sequence). This CDR3 is 14 amino acids long. The sample's treatment: oral pan-JAK inhibitor, 5-10 mg twice daily. The sequencing template was cDNA reverse transcribed from extracted RNA. Data came from immunoSEQ multiplex PCR; TCRdb stores just in-frame clones and leaves some out. The sample comprises about 88,000 clones, roughly 47% of which are singletons, and 18% rests with the top ten. Turning to this clone: The antigen is not known.

This chain joins TRBV27 and TRBJ1-2, with D uncertain. The TCR originated in a human donor with alopecia areata. Sequencing was performed on CD8+ T cells sorted from blood, taken at week 24, from a patient treated with tofacitinib. Here the CDR3 reads CASSLSADSYGYTF. The CDR3 DNA reads as TGTGCCAGCAGTTTATCAGCGGATTCCTATGGCTACACCTTC.